This record covers a single T cell receptor beta chain. Antigen specificity is unknown. Gene names are mouse gene names. From the germline J gene comes the end of the CDR3, since the read stops 1 residue before it. The data originate from a study of tissue T cells after allogeneic stem cell transplantation. The CDR3 contains 15 residues. The germline V gene encodes CDR1 NSHNY and CDR2 SYGAGN. Trimming took 1 base from V and 1 from J; bases not matched to a gene: 3. Generated by immunoSEQ multiplex PCR, the TCRdb table keeps only in-frame clones and is missing some. The table shows some 530 clones, with about 51% occurring only once. Sample time point: mouse harvest day 14 after allogeneic transplant. Tail vein injection delivered 10^7 T-cell-depleted bone marrow cells and 10^6 splenic CD5+ T cells. The study, taken as a whole, reports: In patients and mice, blood and spleen missed much of tissue repertoire. Within patients, tissue anatomy strongly shaped TCR repertoire composition.

Material: blood. The chain employs TRBV13-1 and TRBJ1-1; 8 bases fit TRBD1. This sequence was found in a female BALB/c mouse given C57BL/6 T cells with graft-versus-host disease after an allogeneic hematopoietic cell transplant. The DNA read from the CDR3 is TGTGCCAGCAGTGATCCCGGACAGGGAAACACAGAAGTCTTC. As protein: CASSDPGQGNTEVF. From start to end, the CDR3 is CASSDPGQGNTEVFF.